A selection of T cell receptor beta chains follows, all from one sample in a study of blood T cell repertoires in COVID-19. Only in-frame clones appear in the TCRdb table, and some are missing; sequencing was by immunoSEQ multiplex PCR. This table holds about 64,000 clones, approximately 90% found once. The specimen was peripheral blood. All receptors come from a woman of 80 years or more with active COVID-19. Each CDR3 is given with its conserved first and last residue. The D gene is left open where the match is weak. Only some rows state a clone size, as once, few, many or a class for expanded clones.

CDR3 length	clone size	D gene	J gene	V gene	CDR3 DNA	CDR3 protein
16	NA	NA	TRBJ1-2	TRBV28	TGTGCCAGCAGCCGTCGAGGGAGGCCGGGGAGAGAAGGCTACACCTTC	CASSRRGRPGREGYTF
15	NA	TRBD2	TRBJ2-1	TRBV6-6	TGTGCCAGCAGCTCTAGCGGGATTTACTACAATGAGCAGTTCTTC	CASSSSGIYYNEQFF
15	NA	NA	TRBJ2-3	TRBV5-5	TGTGCCAGCAGCTTGGATCAGGGATGGCCCCCTACGCAGTATTTT	CASSLDQGWPPTQYF
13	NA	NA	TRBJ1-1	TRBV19	TGTGCCAGTAGTTTATCAGGGGTCGGTGTAGCTTTCTTT	CASSLSGVGVAFF
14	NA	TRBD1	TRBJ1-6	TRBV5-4	TGTGCCAGCAGCGTGGACAGGGGTCAATCACCCCTCCACTTT	CASSVDRGQSPLHF
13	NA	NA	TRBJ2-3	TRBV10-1	TGCGCCAGCAGTGAGTCACAGGCAGATACGCAGTATTTT	CASSESQADTQYF
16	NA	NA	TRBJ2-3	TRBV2	TGTGCCAGCACACTCCGACAGGATGGCCCCACAGATACGCAGTATTTT	CASTLRQDGPTDTQYF
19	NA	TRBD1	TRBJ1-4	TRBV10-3	TGTGCCATCAGTGAGTCGGTTGACAGACAGGGGCAAGCTAATGAAAAACTGTTTTTT	CAISESVDRQGQANEKLFF
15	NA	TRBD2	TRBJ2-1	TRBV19	TGTGCCAGTAGTAGTGGCGGGAGGTCCTACAATGAGCAGTTCTTC	CASSSGGRSYNEQFF
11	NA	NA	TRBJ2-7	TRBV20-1	TGCAGTGCCAACAGGGAAAACGAGCAGTACTTC	CSANRENEQYF
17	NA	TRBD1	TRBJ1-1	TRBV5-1	TGCGCCAGCAGCTTGAGCGGGCAGGGGGGATATAACACTGAAGCTTTCTTT	CASSLSGQGGYNTEAFF
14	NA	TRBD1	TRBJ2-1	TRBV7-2	TGTGCCAGCAGATCGGGACAGGGGCCTGCGGAGCAGTTCTTC	CASRSGQGPAEQFF
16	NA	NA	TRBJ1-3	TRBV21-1	TGTGCCAGCAGCAAAAGCTGGTGGAGCTCTGGAAACACCATATATTTT	CASSKSWWSSGNTIYF
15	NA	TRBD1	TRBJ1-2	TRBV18	TGTGCCAGCTCACGGGACAGGTCTAATCCCTATGGCTACACCTTC	CASSRDRSNPYGYTF
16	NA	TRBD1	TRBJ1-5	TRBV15	TGTGCCACCAGCAGAGATCGGGGACAGGGAAATCAGCCCCAGCATTTT	CATSRDRGQGNQPQHF
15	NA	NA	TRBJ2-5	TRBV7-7	TGTGCCAGCAGGCGAGGACAGACAGCCCAAGAGACCCAGTACTTC	CASRRGQTAQETQYF
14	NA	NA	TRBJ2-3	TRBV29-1	TGCAGCGTTGTTGCCCTAGTTAGCACAGATACGCAGTATTTT	CSVVALVSTDTQYF
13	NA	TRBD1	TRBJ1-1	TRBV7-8	TGTGCCAGCAGCGCCGGGACAGCCTCTGAAGCTTTCTTT	CASSAGTASEAFF
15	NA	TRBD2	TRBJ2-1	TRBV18	TGTGCCAGCTCGCCAGCGGGGGGCACCTACAATGAGCAGTTCTTC	CASSPAGGTYNEQFF
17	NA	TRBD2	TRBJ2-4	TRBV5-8	TGTGCCAGCAGCTTGGCCTGGGGCGGGAGGGCCCGGGACATTCAGTACTTC	CASSLAWGGRARDIQYF
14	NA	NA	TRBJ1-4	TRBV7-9	TGTGCCAGCAGCCAAGGACAGATCAGTGAAAAACTGTTTTTT	CASSQGQISEKLFF
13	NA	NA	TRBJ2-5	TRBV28	TGTGCCAGCAGGGCGACTGGAAGGGAGACCCAGTACTTC	CASRATGRETQYF
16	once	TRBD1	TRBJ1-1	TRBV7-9	TGTGCCAGCAGCTCCGCTCGACAGGGCAGGGGCACTGAAGCTTTCTTT	CASSSARQGRGTEAFF
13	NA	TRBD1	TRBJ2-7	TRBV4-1	TGCGCCAGCAGCCCCGGGACAGACTACGAGCAGTACTTC	CASSPGTDYEQYF
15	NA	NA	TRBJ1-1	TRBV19	TGTGCCAGTAGTATGAACAGGGAAATGAACACTGAAGCTTTCTTT	CASSMNREMNTEAFF
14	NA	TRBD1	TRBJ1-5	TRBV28	TGTGCCAGCAGTTTAAAGGGGGCGGGACAGCCCCAGCATTTT	CASSLKGAGQPQHF
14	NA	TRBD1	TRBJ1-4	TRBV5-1	TGCGCCAGCAGCGGCGGGACAGGGGATGAAAAACTGTTTTTT	CASSGGTGDEKLFF
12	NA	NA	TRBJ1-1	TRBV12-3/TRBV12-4	TGTGCCAGCAGTTTATCGGACACTGAAGCTTTCTTT	CASSLSDTEAFF
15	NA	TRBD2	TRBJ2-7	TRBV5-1	TGCGCCAGCAGCTTGGGGGGAGGGCCGGGGTACGAGCAGTACTTC	CASSLGGGPGYEQYF
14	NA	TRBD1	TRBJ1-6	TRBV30	TGTGCCTGGAGTGTACGGGACAGCAATTCACCCCTCCACTTT	CAWSVRDSNSPLHF
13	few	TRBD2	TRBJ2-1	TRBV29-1	TGCAGCGTTGATGATGGACTAGTCCCCGAGCAGTTCTTC	CSVDDGLVPEQFF
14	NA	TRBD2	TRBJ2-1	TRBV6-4	TGTGCCAGCAGTGACTCGAACGGTCAGGGCGGGGGGTTCTTC	CASSDSNGQGGGFF
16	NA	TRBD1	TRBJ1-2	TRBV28	TGTGCCAGCAGATGGGGCTGGAACAGGGGGAAGAATGGCTACACCTTC	CASRWGWNRGKNGYTF
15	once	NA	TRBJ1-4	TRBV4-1	TGCGCCAGCAGCCAAGAGGACAACACGAATGAAAAACTGTTTTTT	CASSQEDNTNEKLFF
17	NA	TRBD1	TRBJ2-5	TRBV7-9	TGTGCCAGCAGGTCACTCCCTAAGGGACAGGCCGGAGAGACCCAGTACTTC	CASRSLPKGQAGETQYF
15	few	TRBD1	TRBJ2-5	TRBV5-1	TGCGCCAGCAGCTTGGCCGTAGGGGGCCGGGAGACCCAGTACTTC	CASSLAVGGRETQYF
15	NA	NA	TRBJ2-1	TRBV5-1	TGCGCCAGCAGCCGCGTCGGGGGAGAGTACAATGAGCAGTTCTTC	CASSRVGGEYNEQFF
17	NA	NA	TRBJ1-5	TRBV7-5	TGTGTCAGAAGCATACTAAAGGACAGGGAGAACAATCAGCCCCAGCATTTT	CVRSILKDRENNQPQHF
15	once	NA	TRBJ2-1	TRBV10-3	TGTGCCATCAGTGAGTCGGGGGGGCTTAACAATGAGCAGTTCTTC	CAISESGGLNNEQFF
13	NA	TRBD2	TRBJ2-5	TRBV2	TGTGCCAGTCGACTAGCGGGGCAAGAGACCCAGTACTTC	CASRLAGQETQYF
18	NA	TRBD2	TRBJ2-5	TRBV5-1	TGCGCCAGCAGCTTGGCCCCGACTAGCGGGGGGCAGTTCGAGACCCAGTACTTC	CASSLAPTSGGQFETQYF
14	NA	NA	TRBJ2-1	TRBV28	TGTGCCAGCAGTCTCCAGGGAGGTTCCAATGAGCAGTTCTTC	CASSLQGGSNEQFF
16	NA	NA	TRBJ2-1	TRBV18	TGTGCCAGCTCGCCCCCACTGGCGGAATCCTACAATGAGCAGTTCTTC	CASSPPLAESYNEQFF
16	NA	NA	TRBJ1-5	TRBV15	TGTGCCACCAGCAGAGATGTTTCAGTTTCTAGACAGCCCCAGCATTTT	CATSRDVSVSRQPQHF
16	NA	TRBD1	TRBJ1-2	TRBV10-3	TGTGCCATCAGTCCCCGGACAGGGGCCGACAGAGATGGCTACACCTTC	CAISPRTGADRDGYTF
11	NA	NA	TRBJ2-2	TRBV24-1	TGTGCCACCGAGGTCACCGGGGAGCTGTTTTTT	CATEVTGELFF
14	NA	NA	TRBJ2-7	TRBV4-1	TGCGCCAGCAGCCGGGGCAGGGGGGATCGGGAGCAGTACTTC	CASSRGRGDREQYF
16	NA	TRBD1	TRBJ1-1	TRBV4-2	TGTGCCAGCAGCCAAGATCTAGGACAGGTGAACACTGAAGCTTTCTTT	CASSQDLGQVNTEAFF
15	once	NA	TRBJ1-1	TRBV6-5	TGTGCCAGCAGTTACTCTAGACAGTTGAACACTGAAGCTTTCTTT	CASSYSRQLNTEAFF
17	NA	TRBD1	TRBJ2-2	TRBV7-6	TGTGCCAGCAGTTCTACCCCCACAGGGGCGGACACCGAGGAGCTGTTTTTT	CASSSTPTGADTEELFF
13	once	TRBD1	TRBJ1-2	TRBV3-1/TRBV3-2	TGTGCCAGCAGCCAAGATGGACAGGCTGGCTACACCTTC	CASSQDGQAGYTF
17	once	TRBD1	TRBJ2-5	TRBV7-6	TGTGCCAGCAGCTTAGCGGCATCAGGGGGCGGACAGGAGACCCAGTACTTC	CASSLAASGGGQETQYF
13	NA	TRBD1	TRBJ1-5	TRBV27	TGTGCCAGCAGCTTGGACAGGGATCAGCCCCAGCATTTT	CASSLDRDQPQHF
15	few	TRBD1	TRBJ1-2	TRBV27	TGTGCCAGCAGTTTATCTGGGACAGGGGGCTATGGCTACACCTTC	CASSLSGTGGYGYTF